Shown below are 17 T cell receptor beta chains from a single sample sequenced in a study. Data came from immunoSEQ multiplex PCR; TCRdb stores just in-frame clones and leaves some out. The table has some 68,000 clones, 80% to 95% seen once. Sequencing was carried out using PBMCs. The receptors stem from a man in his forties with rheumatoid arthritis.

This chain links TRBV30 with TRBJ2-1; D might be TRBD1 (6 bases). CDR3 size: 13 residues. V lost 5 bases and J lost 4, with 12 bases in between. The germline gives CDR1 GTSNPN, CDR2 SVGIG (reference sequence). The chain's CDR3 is CAWASTGYNEQFF. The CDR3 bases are TGTGCCTGGGCCTCGACAGGTTACAATGAGCAGTTCTTC.

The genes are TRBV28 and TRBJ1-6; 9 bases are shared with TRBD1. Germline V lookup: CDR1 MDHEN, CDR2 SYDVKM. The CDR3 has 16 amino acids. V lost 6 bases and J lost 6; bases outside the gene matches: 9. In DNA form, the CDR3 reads TGTGCCAGCAGGAACACAGGGGGCGCGGGTAATTCACCCCTCCACTTT. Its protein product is CASRNTGGAGNSPLHF.

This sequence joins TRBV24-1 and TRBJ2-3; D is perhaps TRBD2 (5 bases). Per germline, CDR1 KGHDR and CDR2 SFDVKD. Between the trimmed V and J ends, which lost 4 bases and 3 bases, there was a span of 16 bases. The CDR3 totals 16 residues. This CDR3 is CATSDPAREMTDTQYF. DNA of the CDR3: TGTGCCACCAGTGACCCGGCGAGGGAGATGACAGATACGCAGTATTTT.

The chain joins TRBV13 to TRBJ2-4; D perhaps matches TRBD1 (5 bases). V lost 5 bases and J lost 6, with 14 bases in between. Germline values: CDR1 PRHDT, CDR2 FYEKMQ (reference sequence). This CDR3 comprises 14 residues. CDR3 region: CASSARRGANIQYF. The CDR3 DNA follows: TGTGCCAGCAGCGCGCGGCGTGGGGCAAACATTCAGTACTTC. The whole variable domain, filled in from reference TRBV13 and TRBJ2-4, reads AAGVIQSPRHLIKEKRETATLKCYPIPRHDTVYWYQQGPGQDPQFLISFYEKMQSDKGSIPDRFSAQQFSDYHSELNMSSLELGDSALYFCASSARRGANIQYFGAGTRLSVL.

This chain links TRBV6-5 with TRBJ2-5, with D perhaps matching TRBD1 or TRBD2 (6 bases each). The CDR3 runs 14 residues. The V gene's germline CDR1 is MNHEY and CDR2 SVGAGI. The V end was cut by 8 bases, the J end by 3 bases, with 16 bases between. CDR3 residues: CASSPRDTEETQYF. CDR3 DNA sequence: TGTGCCAGCTCACCGCGGGACACCGAAGAGACCCAGTACTTC.

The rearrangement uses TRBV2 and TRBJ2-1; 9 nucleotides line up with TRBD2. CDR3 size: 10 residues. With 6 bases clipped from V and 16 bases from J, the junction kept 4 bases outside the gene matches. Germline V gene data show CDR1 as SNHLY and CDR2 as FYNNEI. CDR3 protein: CASRAGGLFF. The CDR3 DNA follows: TGTGCCAGCAGGGCGGGGGGGCTTTTCTTC.

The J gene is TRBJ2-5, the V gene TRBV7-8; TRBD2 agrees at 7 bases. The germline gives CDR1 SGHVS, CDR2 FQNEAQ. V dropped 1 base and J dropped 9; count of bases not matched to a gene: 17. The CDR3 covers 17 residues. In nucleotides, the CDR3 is TGTGCCAGCAGCTTAGATCTTCCGGGACTACCTACCGGGGCCCAGTACTTC. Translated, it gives CASSLDLPGLPTGAQYF.

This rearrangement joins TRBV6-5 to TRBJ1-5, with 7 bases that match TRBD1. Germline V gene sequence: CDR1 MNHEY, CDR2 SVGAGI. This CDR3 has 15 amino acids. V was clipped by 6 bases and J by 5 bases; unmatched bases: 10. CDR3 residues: CASRTQGGLDQPQHF. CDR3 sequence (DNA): TGTGCCAGCAGGACCCAGGGGGGATTAGATCAGCCCCAGCATTTT.

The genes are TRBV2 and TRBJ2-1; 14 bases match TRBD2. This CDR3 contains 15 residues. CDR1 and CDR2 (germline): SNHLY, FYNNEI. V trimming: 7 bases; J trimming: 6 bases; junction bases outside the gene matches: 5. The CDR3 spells CASTSGTSGGNEQFF. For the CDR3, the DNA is TGTGCCAGCACCTCCGGGACTAGCGGGGGCAATGAGCAGTTCTTC.

CDR3 DNA sequence: TGTGCCAGCAGCCAAGGAAACGCGGGTGGCTGGGAGACCCAGTACTTC. It is translated as CASSQGNAGGWETQYF. This chain joins TRBV3-1 (or the pseudogene TRBV3-2) and TRBJ2-5; D perhaps matches TRBD2 (5 bases). Germline V lookup: CDR1 LGHDT, CDR2 YNNKEL (reference sequence). The CDR3 runs 16 residues. V gave up 1 base and J gave up 5 bases, with 17 bases separating them.

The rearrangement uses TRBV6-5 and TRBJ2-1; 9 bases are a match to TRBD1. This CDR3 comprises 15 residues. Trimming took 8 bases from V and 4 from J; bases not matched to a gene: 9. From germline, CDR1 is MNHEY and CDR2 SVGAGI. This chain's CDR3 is CASLRFGTGYNEQFF. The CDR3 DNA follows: TGTGCCAGCTTGCGTTTCGGGACAGGGTACAATGAGCAGTTCTTC.

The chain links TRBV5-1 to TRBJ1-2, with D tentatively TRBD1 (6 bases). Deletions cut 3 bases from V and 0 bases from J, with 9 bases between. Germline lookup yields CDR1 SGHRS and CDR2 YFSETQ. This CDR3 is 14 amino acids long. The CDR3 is CASSWTDPNYGYTF. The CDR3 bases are TGCGCCAGCAGCTGGACAGACCCTAACTATGGCTACACCTTC.

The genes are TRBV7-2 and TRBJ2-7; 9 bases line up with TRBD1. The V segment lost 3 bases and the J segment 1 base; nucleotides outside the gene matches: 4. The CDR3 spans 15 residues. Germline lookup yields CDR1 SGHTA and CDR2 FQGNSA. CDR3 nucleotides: TGTGCCAGCAGCTTTGACGGGACAGGGTCCTACGAGCAGTACTTC. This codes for CASSFDGTGSYEQYF.

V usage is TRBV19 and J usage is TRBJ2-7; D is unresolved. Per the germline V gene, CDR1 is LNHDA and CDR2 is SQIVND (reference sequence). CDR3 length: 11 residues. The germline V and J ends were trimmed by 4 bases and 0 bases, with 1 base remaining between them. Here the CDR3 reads CASSNSYEQYF. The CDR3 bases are TGTGCCAGTAGTAACTCCTACGAGCAGTACTTC.

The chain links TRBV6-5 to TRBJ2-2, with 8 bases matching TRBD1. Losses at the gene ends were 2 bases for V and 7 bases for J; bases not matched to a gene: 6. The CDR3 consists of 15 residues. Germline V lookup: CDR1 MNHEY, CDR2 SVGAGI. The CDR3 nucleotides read TGTGCCAGCAGTTACCGCCGGGACAGGCACGGGGAGCTGTTTTTT. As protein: CASSYRRDRHGELFF.

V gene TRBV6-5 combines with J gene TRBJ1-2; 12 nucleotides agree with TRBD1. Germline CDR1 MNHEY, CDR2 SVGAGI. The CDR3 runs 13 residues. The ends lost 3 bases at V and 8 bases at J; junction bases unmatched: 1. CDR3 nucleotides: TGTGCCAGCAGTTATGGGACAGGGGGCGGCTACACCTTC. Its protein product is CASSYGTGGGYTF.

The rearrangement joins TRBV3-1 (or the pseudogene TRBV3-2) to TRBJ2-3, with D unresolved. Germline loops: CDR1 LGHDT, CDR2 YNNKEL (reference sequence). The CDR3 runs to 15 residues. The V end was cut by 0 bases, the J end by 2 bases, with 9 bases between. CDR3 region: CASSQDQLFTDTQYF. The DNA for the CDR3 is TGTGCCAGCAGCCAAGATCAACTATTCACAGATACGCAGTATTTT.